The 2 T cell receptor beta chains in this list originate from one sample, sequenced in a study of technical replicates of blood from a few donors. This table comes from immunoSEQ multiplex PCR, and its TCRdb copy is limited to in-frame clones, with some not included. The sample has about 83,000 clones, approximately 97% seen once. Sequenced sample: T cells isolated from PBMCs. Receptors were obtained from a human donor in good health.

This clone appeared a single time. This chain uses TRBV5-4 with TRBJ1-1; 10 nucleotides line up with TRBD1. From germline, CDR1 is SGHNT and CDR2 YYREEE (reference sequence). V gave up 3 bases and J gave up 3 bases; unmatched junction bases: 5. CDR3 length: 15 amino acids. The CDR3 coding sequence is TGTGCCAGCAGCTCTGGACAGGGGGAGTACACTGAAGCTTTCTTT. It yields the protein CASSSGQGEYTEAFF.

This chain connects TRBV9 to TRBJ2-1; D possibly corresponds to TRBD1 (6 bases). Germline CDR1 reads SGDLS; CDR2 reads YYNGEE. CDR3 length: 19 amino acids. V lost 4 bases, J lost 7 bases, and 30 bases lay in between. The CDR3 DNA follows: TGTGCCAGCAGCACACCCACAGGGTCCCCAATGAATTACCGGAATGAGCAGTTCTTC. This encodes CASSTPTGSPMNYRNEQFF.